This is a list of T cell receptor beta chains from one sample in a study of T cell repertoires in cytomegalovirus infection. TCRdb fed the reads into MiXCR, producing one record per CDR3 protein. Among more than 200,000 distinct CDR3 sequences, approximately 8.3% were seen once, and the ten largest hold more than 12%. Sequenced sample: PBMCs. These receptors all stem from a human donor in good health (CMV status not recorded). Some clones in this sample may be carry-over from other donors' samples. Both conserved end residues are part of each CDR3. A D gene is named only where the DNA matches it firmly. Size tells how often a clone was seen (once, few, many) or the class of an expanded clone, and some rows leave it out.

j_call d_call clone_size v_call cdr3_nt cdr3_aa
TRBJ2-5 . many TRBV7-2 TGTGCCAGCAGCTTGGGACGCTTCCAAGAGACCCAGTACTTC CASSLGRFQETQYF
TRBJ2-4 . few TRBV6-2/TRBV6-3 TGTGCCAGCAGCCGCGACAACAAAAACATTCAGTACTTC CASSRDNKNIQYF
TRBJ1-1 TRBD1 many TRBV7-9 TGTGCCAGCAGCCTAACAGGGGAGCGCACTGAAGCTTTCTTT CASSLTGERTEAFF
TRBJ1-1 TRBD1 . TRBV7-2 TGTGCCAGCAGCCATTATCGCCCGGGCGACAGGGTTATGAACACTGAAGCTTTCTTT CASSHYRPGDRVMNTEAFF
TRBJ1-1 . many TRBV20-1 TGCAGTGCTAGAGACCTGGGGGTGGCCACTGAAGCTTTCTTT CSARDLGVATEAFF
TRBJ1-5 . few TRBV7-2 TGTGCCAGCAGTGTCACGGGGCCTTCAAATCAGCCCCAGCATTTT CASSVTGPSNQPQHF
TRBJ1-2 . few TRBV28 TGTGCCAGCAGTTTAGGGCACTCGGGCTACACCTTC CASSLGHSGYTF
TRBJ2-1 TRBD2 . TRBV5-1 TGCGCCAGCAGCACTAGCGGATACAATGAGCAGTTCTTC CASSTSGYNEQFF
TRBJ1-1 TRBD1 many TRBV5-1 TGCGCCAGCAGCTTGGGACAGGGCGTTCATGAAGCTTTCTTT CASSLGQGVHEAFF
TRBJ2-5 TRBD2 few TRBV6-2/TRBV6-3 TGTGCCAGCAGTAGCGGGGGGGCCGGGGAGGAGACCCAGTACTTC CASSSGGAGEETQYF
TRBJ1-1 TRBD1 many TRBV6-2/TRBV6-3 TGTGCCAGCAGTTACTCGACCACAGGGGGCGCTTGGACTGAAGCTTTCTTT CASSYSTTGGAWTEAFF
TRBJ2-6 . many TRBV7-2 TGTGCCAGCAGCTTAGGGGGGACTGGGGCCAACGTCCTGACTTTC CASSLGGTGANVLTF
TRBJ2-1 TRBD1 many TRBV7-2 TGTGCCAGCAGCCCCCAGACAGGGAGCTCCTACAATGAGCAGTTCTTC CASSPQTGSSYNEQFF
TRBJ1-2 . once TRBV9 TGTGCCAGCAGCGTAGCTTTGGGGGACACAGGATACACCTTC CASSVALGDTGYTF
TRBJ2-7 TRBD1 many TRBV2 TGTGCCAGCACGGGACAGGGGCTCGGCGAGCAGTACTTC CASTGQGLGEQYF
TRBJ2-1 TRBD2 few TRBV19 TGTGCCACCAAGACACCGGGACTAGCGGGGGGAGGGTCCTACAATGAGCAGTTCTTC CATKTPGLAGGGSYNEQFF
TRBJ2-2 . . TRBV18 TGTGCCAGCTCACCAGCACAGGATTCCACCGGGGAGCTGTTTTTT CASSPAQDSTGELFF
TRBJ2-1 . many TRBV7-2 TGTGCCAGCAGCTTATCGCGAGTGAGCTCCTACAATGAGCAGTTCTTC CASSLSRVSSYNEQFF
TRBJ2-1 . . TRBV28 TGTGCCACCGCACAAGGGCAGTTCCTCTCTGGTGAGCAGTTCTTC CATAQGQFLSGEQFF
TRBJ1-2 . many TRBV7-2 TGTGCCAGCAGCTTATCTGCGATCTATGGCTACACCTTC CASSLSAIYGYTF
TRBJ1-2 . few TRBV6-2/TRBV6-3 TGTGCCACCGGTAGGCATTCTGGCTACACCTTC CATGRHSGYTF
TRBJ1-1 . many TRBV7-2 TGTGCCAGCAGCTTAGTGGGGACCTCGGCCACTGAAGCTTTCTTT CASSLVGTSATEAFF
TRBJ2-3 . many TRBV7-2 TGTGCCAGCAGTCCAACTCCGTACACAGATACGCAGTATTTT CASSPTPYTDTQYF
TRBJ1-2 . many TRBV7-2 TGTGCCAGCAGCTTACAAACCCCCCTCCGTGGCTACACCTTC CASSLQTPLRGYTF
TRBJ2-1 TRBD1 many TRBV4-3 TGCGCCAGCAGCCAAGATGCCGACAGGGTGTCTAATGAGCAGTTCTTC CASSQDADRVSNEQFF